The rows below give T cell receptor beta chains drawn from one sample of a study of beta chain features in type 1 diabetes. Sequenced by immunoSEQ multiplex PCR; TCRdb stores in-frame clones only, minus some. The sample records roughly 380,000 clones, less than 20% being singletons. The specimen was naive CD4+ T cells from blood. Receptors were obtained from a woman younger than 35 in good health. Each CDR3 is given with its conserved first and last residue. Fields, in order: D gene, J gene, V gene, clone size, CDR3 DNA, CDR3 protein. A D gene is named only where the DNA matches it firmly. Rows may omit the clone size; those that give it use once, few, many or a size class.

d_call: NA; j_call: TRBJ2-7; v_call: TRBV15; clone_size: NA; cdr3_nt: TGTGCCACCAGTCCAGGGGCACTTCCATCCTACGAGCAGTACTTC; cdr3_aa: CATSPGALPSYEQYF
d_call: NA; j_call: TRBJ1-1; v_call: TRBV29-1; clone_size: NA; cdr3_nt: TGCAGCGCCCGTGAGGGGAACACTGAAGCTTTCTTT; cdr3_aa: CSAREGNTEAFF
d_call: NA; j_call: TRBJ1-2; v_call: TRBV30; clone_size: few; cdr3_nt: TGTGCCTGGAGTGTCTTGGGACAAAACTATGGCTACACCTTC; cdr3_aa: CAWSVLGQNYGYTF
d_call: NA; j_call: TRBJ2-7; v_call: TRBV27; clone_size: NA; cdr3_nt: TGTGCCAGCAGTTCGAGACACGGGCGGGGATACGAGCAGTACTTC; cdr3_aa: CASSSRHGRGYEQYF
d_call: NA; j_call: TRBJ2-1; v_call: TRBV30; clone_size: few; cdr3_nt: TGTGCCTGGAGCATAGGACTCAGCAGTGAGCAGTTCTTC; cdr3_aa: CAWSIGLSSEQFF
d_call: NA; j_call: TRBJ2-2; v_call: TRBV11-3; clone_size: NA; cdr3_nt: TGTGCCAGCAGCTTAATAGTGTGGATCGGAGATAACACCGGGGAGCTGTTTTTT; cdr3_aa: CASSLIVWIGDNTGELFF
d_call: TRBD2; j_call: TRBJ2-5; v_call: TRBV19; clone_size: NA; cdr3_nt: TGTGCCAGTAGCCGCCCGGGACTAGCGGGGCGGGAGACCCAGTACTTC; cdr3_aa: CASSRPGLAGRETQYF
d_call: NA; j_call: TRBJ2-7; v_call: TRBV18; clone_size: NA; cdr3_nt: TGTGCCAGCTCACCAGTAATCCTCGAGCAGTACTTC; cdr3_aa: CASSPVILEQYF
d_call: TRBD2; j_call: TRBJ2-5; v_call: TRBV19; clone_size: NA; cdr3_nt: TGTGCCAGTAGTACCCTAGCGGGGGGACAAGAGACCCAGTACTTC; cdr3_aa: CASSTLAGGQETQYF
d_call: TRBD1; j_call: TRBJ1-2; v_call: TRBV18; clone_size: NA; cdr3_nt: TGTGCCAGCTCCCAGACAGGGAGCTATGGCTACACCTTC; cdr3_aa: CASSQTGSYGYTF
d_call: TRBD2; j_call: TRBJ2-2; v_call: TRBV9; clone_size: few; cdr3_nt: TGTGCCAGCAGCGTAGGTAGCGGGAGGCTCCTCGGGGAGCTGTTTTTT; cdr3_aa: CASSVGSGRLLGELFF
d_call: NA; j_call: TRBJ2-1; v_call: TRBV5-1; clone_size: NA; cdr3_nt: TGCGCCAGCAGCTCCGGGGCGGGGCAGAATGAGCAGTTCTTC; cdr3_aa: CASSSGAGQNEQFF
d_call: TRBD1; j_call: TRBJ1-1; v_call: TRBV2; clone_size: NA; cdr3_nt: TGTGCCAGCAGTGGATTCGTGGGACAGGCACCTTTCTTT; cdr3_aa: CASSGFVGQAPFF
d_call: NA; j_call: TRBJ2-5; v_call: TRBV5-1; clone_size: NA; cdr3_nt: TGCGCCAGCAGCTTGGGGACTGTCCAAGAGACCCAGTACTTC; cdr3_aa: CASSLGTVQETQYF
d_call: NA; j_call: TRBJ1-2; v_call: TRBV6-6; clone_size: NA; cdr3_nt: TGTGCCAGCACACGCCCTGAAAGGGGGAACTATGGCTACACCTTC; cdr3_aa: CASTRPERGNYGYTF
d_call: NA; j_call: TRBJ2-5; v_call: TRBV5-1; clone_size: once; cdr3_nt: TGCGCCAGCAGCTTGGCCGGCGCAGGAGGTGAGACCCAGTACTTC; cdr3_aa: CASSLAGAGGETQYF
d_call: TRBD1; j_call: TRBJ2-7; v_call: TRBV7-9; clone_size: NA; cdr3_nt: TGTGCCAGCACCCTCGGGACAGGGACATACGAGCAGTACTTC; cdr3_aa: CASTLGTGTYEQYF
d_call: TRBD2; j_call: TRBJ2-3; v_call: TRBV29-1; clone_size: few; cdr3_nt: TGCAGCACCAGACTAGCGGGGGGCACAGATACGCAGTATTTT; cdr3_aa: CSTRLAGGTDTQYF
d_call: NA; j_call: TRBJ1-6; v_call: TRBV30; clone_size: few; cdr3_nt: TGTGCCTGGAGTCGGTCGATCAATTCACCCCTCCACTTT; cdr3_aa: CAWSRSINSPLHF
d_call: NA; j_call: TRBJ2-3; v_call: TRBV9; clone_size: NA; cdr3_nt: TGTGCCAGCAGCTCTGGCCCGGGGTGGGATACGCAGTATTTT; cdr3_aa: CASSSGPGWDTQYF
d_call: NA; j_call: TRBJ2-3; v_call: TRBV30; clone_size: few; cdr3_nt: TGTGCCTGGAGTCCCACAGGGACAGATACGCAGTATTTT; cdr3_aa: CAWSPTGTDTQYF
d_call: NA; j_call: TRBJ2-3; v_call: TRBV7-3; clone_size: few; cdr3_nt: TGTGCCAGCAGCCCGGGCCGGGGTGGAGATACGCAGTATTTT; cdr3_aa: CASSPGRGGDTQYF
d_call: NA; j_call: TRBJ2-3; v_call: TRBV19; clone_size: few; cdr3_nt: TGTGCCAGTAGTATCGAACGGGATACGCAGTATTTT; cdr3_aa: CASSIERDTQYF
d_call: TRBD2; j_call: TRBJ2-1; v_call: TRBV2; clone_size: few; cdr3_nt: TGTGCCAGCACCCTTCCGGGACTAGCGGGAGTTGGCAATGAGCAGTTCTTC; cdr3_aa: CASTLPGLAGVGNEQFF
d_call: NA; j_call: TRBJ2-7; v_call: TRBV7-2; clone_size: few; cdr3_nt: TGTGCCAGCAGCCCTCTAGGCGGTTTCTACGAGCAGTACTTC; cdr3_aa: CASSPLGGFYEQYF
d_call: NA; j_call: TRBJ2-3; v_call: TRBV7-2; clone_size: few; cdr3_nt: TGTGCCAGCAGCCTAGACAGAAGCACAGATACGCAGTATTTT; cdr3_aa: CASSLDRSTDTQYF
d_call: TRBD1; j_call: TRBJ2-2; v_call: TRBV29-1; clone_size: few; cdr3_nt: TGCAGCGTTGAAGGTAGTCGGGACAGAAACACCGGGGAGCTGTTTTTT; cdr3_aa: CSVEGSRDRNTGELFF
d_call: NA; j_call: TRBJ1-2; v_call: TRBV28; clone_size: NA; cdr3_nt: TGTGCCAGCAGTTTCTTCCAGGGAGGCTATGGCTACACCTTC; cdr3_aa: CASSFFQGGYGYTF
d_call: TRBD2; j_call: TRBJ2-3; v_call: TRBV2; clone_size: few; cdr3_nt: TGTGCCAGCAGGGGGACTAGCGGGGGTCCGGATACGCAGTATTTT; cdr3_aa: CASRGTSGGPDTQYF
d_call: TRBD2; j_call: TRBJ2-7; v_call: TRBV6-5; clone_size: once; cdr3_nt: TGTGCCAGCAGCCTGGAGCGGGGGAGATACGAGCAGTACTTC; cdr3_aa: CASSLERGRYEQYF
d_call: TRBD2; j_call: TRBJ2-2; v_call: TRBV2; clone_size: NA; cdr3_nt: TGTGCCAGCGGAAGGTTAGCGGGAGGCACCGGGGAGCTGTTTTTT; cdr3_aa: CASGRLAGGTGELFF
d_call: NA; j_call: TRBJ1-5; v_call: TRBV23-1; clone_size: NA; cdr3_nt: TGCGCCGACCCAGGGTTTCAGCCCCAGCATTTT; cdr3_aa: CADPGFQPQHF
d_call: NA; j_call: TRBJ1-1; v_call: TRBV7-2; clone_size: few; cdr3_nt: TGTGCCAGCACCCTCCGACAGACCTTAAAATGGATAGCTTTCTTT; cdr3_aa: CASTLRQTLKWIAFF